What follows are 20 T cell receptor beta chains derived from one specimen sequenced in a study of CD8 T cells in Susac syndrome. An input of about 0.45 to 1 ug of RNA was subjected to reverse transcription using random hexamers. Using its own MiXCR run on the immunoSEQ multiplex PCR reads, TCRdb lists one record per CDR3 protein. The table shows about 150,000 distinct CDR3 sequences, with roughly 95% occurring only once. The sequenced sample was CD4+ T cells from PBMCs. These TCRs come from a human donor with Susac syndrome.

The chain recombines TRBV12-3 or TRBV12-4 with TRBJ2-3; no clear D gene. V lost 5 bases to trimming and J lost 1 base, with 13 bases between them. The CDR3 is 15 residues long. CDR3 bases: TGTGCCAGCAGTCCAGCTTGGACCCGCACAGATACGCAGTATTTT. As protein: CASSPAWTRTDTQYF.

For the CDR3, the DNA is TGTGCCAGCAGCTTCTTCCGACCCTCTGGGGCCAACGTCCTGACTTTC. Translation: CASSFFRPSGANVLTF. The V call is TRBV7-2, the J call TRBJ2-6; no reliable D call. The CDR3 has 16 amino acids. Looked up from germline, CDR1 is SGHTA and CDR2 is FQGNSA. V was trimmed by 3 bases and J by 0 bases, leaving 9 bases between them.

The rearrangement uses TRBV2 and TRBJ2-3, with 9 bases aligning to TRBD2. The CDR3 spans 16 residues. V lost 3 bases and J lost 4; bases outside the gene matches: 8. Germline CDR1 is SNHLY and CDR2 is FYNNEI. This chain's CDR3 is CASSEGLAGAADTQYF. CDR3 coding DNA: TGTGCCAGCAGTGAGGGTTTAGCGGGGGCGGCAGATACGCAGTATTTT. Based on the CDR3 plus reference TRBV2 and TRBJ2-3, the full variable domain is EPEVTQTPSHQVTQMGQEVILRCVPISNHLYFYWYRQILGQKVEFLVSFYNNEISEKSEIFDDQFSVERPDGSNFTLKIRSTKLEDSAMYFCASSEGLAGAADTQYFGPGTRLTVL.

This clonotype was observed once. V and J are TRBV20-1 and TRBJ2-1, with D possibly TRBD1 on 7 matching bases. V was shortened by 3 bases and J by 6 bases, with 27 bases between the two germline ends. CDR3 length equals 18 residues. Germline CDR1 and CDR2: DFQATT and SNEGSKA (reference sequence). The CDR3 DNA follows: TGCAGTGCTAGTAGGGGGGCCGGTGGAGGGGGCAGCTCCAATGAGCAGTTCTTC. It yields the protein CSASRGAGGGGSSNEQFF.

The gene calls are TRBV14 and TRBJ1-2; D unclear. This CDR3 is 14 amino acids long. V was clipped by 6 bases and J by 2 bases, with 13 bases between them. CDR1 SGHDN and CDR2 FVKESK come from the germline V gene. The CDR3 DNA reads TGTGCCAGCAGGTTAGAGTTAGACAACTATGGCTACACCTTC. This sequence encodes CASRLELDNYGYTF.

This clonotype was seen only once. The chain employs TRBV5-6 and TRBJ2-7, with 8 positions matching TRBD2. V lost 4 bases and J lost 2; bases outside the gene matches: 5. This CDR3 comprises 14 residues. CDR1 and CDR2 from the germline V gene are SGHDT and YYEEEE. The CDR3 protein is CASSQPGLAYEQYF. In DNA, the CDR3 is TGTGCCAGCAGCCAACCGGGACTAGCCTACGAGCAGTACTTC.

The J gene is TRBJ2-5, the V gene TRBV9; D may be TRBD2 (6 bases). CDR1 and CDR2 (germline): SGDLS, YYNGEE. The CDR3 covers 13 residues. Trimming removed 7 bases from V and 2 bases from J, with 12 bases in between. CDR3 protein: CASAGTFQETQYF. In DNA form, the CDR3 reads TGTGCCAGCGCGGGGACTTTTCAAGAGACCCAGTACTTC.

The rearrangement links TRBV20-1 to TRBJ2-5, with 8 bases aligning to TRBD2. V was pared by 5 bases and J by 1 base, with 9 bases of the junction left unmatched. From germline, CDR1 is DFQATT and CDR2 SNEGSKA (reference sequence). The length of the CDR3 is 15 residues. The CDR3, as DNA: TGCAGTGCTTCAATAATCACTAGCGGCCAAGAGACCCAGTACTTC. Translation: CSASIITSGQETQYF.

The chain uses TRBV5-1 and TRBJ1-1; the D gene is possibly TRBD1 (6 bases). Germline CDR1 is SGHRS and CDR2 is YFSETQ. This CDR3 has 15 residues. Trimming took off 0 bases at V and 1 base at J, with 10 bases between the two ends. CDR3 nucleotide sequence: TGCGCCAGCAGCTTGGAGCCACAGGGGAACACTGAAGCTTTCTTT. Protein product: CASSLEPQGNTEAFF. Combining the CDR3 with reference TRBV5-1 and TRBJ1-1 gives the whole variable domain KAGVTQTPRYLIKTRGQQVTLSCSPISGHRSVSWYQQTPGQGLQFLFEYFSETQRNKGNFPGRFSGRQFSNSRSEMNVSTLELGDSALYLCASSLEPQGNTEAFFGQGTRLTVV.

Only one count was recorded for this clonotype. The chain joins TRBV20-1 to TRBJ2-3; 8 nucleotides match TRBD2. This CDR3 is built from 17 residues. The ends lost 6 bases at V and 1 base at J; junction bases unmatched: 15. The germline V gene encodes CDR1 DFQATT and CDR2 SNEGSKA (reference sequence). The CDR3 reads CSATAGGRIGGTDTQYF. CDR3 nucleotides: TGCAGTGCGACTGCGGGGGGACGTATTGGGGGCACAGATACGCAGTATTTT.

The genes are TRBV10-3 and TRBJ1-1, with D perhaps TRBD1 (5 bases). The CDR3 length is 14 residues. The germline V and J ends were trimmed by 6 bases and 1 base, with 12 bases remaining between them. Per the germline V gene, CDR1 is ENHRY and CDR2 is SYGVKD. CDR3 sequence (DNA): TGTGCCATCAGGATGACAGATTCGAACACTGAAGCTTTCTTT. Its protein product is CAIRMTDSNTEAFF.

The genes are TRBV27 and TRBJ1-6; D is possibly TRBD1 (6 bases). The CDR3 totals 15 residues. Trimming removed 5 bases at V and 1 base at J, with 9 bases between. CDR1 is MNHEY, CDR2 SMNVEV, per germline (reference sequence). The CDR3 bases are TGTGCCAGCAGTACGGACAGATCCTATAATTCACCCCTCCACTTT. It translates to CASSTDRSYNSPLHF.

The chain links TRBV20-1 to TRBJ1-5; perhaps TRBD1 as D (6 bases). CDR1 DFQATT and CDR2 SNEGSKA come from the germline V gene (reference sequence). V was clipped by 3 bases and J by 4 bases, with 13 bases between them. This CDR3 is built from 14 residues. This chain's CDR3 is CSASGTSLNQPQHF. In nucleotides, the CDR3 is TGCAGTGCTAGCGGGACATCCCTAAATCAGCCCCAGCATTTT.

The chain employs TRBV11-2 and TRBJ2-2; D may be TRBD1 or TRBD2 (5 bases each). The ends were cut back, 5 bases at V and 3 bases at J, with 13 bases in the middle. The germline V gene encodes CDR1 SGHAT and CDR2 FQNNGV. There are 15 residues in the CDR3. This chain's CDR3 is CASSPGAGYTGELFF. CDR3 nucleotides: TGTGCCAGCAGCCCCGGGGCAGGGTACACCGGGGAGCTGTTTTTT.

J is TRBJ2-3 and V is TRBV25-1, with D unresolved. The CDR3 extends over 12 amino acids. Germline CDR1 is MGHDK and CDR2 is SYGVNS. Between the trimmed V and J ends, which lost 2 bases and 4 bases, there was a span of 4 bases. The CDR3 bases are TGTGCCAGCAGTGAAAACGCAGATACGCAGTATTTT. Translated: CASSENADTQYF.

The chain joins TRBV29-1 to TRBJ2-5; 7 nucleotides agree with TRBD2. In germline, CDR1 is SQVTM, CDR2 ANQGSEA. The CDR3 is made up of 13 amino acids. Trimming at V came to 2 bases and at J to 2 bases, leaving 2 bases not matched to a gene. The CDR3 here is CSVERGVQETQYF. The DNA of the CDR3 is TGCAGCGTTGAACGGGGGGTACAAGAGACCCAGTACTTC.

The chain couples TRBV15 to TRBJ1-4, with D uncertain. The CDR3 contains 11 residues. The germline gives CDR1 LNHNV, CDR2 YYDKDF (reference sequence). The germline V and J ends were trimmed by 1 base and 7 bases, with 1 base remaining between them. In DNA form, the CDR3 reads TGTGCCACCAGCAGAGTTGAAAAACTGTTTTTT. Amino acid sequence: CATSRVEKLFF.

The CDR3 loop is CASSQGASLAGATDTQYF. In DNA form, the CDR3 reads TGCGCCAGCAGCCAAGGGGCGAGCCTAGCGGGGGCCACAGATACGCAGTATTTT. The chain recombines TRBV4-3 with TRBJ2-3; 10 bases agree with TRBD2. V shed 1 base, J shed 2 bases, and the junction held 9 bases outside the gene matches. The germline gives CDR1 LGHNA, CDR2 YSLEER. The CDR3 sequence is 18 residues long.

This chain uses TRBV9 with TRBJ2-5; 9 bases map to TRBD2. Losses at the gene ends were 4 bases for V and 1 base for J; bases not matched to a gene: 14. This CDR3 contains 18 residues. Germline V gives CDR1 SGDLS, CDR2 YYNGEE. For the CDR3, the DNA is TGTGCCAGCAGCTCGCCCTCTAGCGGGGCTACCTTCCAAGAGACCCAGTACTTC. This codes for CASSSPSSGATFQETQYF.

This sequence joins TRBV5-4 and TRBJ2-1; D call uncertain. V lost 4 bases and J lost 8, with 16 bases in between. The germline CDR1 and CDR2 sequences are SGHNT and YYREEE (reference sequence). The CDR3 extends over 14 amino acids. CDR3 sequence reads: CASSISSTGYEQFF. The CDR3 coding sequence is TGTGCCAGCAGCATAAGTTCGACTGGGTATGAGCAGTTCTTC. The full variable domain, in which reference TRBV5-4 and TRBJ2-1 provide the parts outside the CDR3, is ETGVTQSPTHLIKTRGQQVTLRCSSQSGHNTVSWYQQALGQGPQFIFQYYREEENGRGNFPPRFSGLQFPNYSSELNVNALELDDSALYLCASSISSTGYEQFFGPGTRLTVL.